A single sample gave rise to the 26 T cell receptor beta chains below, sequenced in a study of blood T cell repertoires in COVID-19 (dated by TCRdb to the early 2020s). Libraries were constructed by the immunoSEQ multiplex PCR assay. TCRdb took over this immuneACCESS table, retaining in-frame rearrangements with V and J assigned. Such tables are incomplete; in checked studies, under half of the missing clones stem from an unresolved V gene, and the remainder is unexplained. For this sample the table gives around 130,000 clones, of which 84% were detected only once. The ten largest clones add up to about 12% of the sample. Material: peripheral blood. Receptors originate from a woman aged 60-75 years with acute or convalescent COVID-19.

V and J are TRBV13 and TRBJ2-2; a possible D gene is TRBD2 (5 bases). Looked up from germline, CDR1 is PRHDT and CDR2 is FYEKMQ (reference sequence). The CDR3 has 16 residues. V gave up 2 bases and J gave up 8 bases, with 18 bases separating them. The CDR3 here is CASSLITPGKAGELFF. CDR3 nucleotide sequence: TGTGCCAGCAGCTTAATAACACCGGGGAAGGCTGGGGAGCTGTTTTTT.

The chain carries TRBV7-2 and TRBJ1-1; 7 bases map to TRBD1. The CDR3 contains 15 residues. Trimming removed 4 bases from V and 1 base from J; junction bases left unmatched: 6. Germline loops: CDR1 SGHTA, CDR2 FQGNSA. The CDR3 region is CASSWAGGKNTEAFF. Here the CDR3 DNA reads TGTGCCAGCAGCTGGGCAGGGGGAAAGAACACTGAAGCTTTCTTT.

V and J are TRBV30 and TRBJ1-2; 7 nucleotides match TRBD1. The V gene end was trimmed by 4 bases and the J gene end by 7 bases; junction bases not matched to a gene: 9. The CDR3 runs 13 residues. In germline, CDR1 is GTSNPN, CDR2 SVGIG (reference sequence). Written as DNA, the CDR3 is TGTGCCTGGACCGGACAGGCTGAGGCTGGCTACACCTTC. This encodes CAWTGQAEAGYTF.

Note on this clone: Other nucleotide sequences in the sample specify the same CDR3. CDR3 amino acids: CASSLGLLGNEQFF. The CDR3 DNA follows: TGTGCCAGCAGCTTAGGACTCCTTGGAAATGAGCAGTTCTTC. J is TRBJ2-1 and V is TRBV5-4, with D perhaps matching TRBD2 (5 bases). The CDR3 runs to 14 residues. Trimming removed 2 bases from V and 7 bases from J, with 13 bases in between. Germline CDR1 and CDR2: SGHNT and YYREEE (reference sequence).

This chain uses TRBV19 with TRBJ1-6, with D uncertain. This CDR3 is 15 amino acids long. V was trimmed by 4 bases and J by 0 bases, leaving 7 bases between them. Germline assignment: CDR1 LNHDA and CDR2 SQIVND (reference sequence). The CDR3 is CASSTSSSYNSPLHF. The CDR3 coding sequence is TGTGCCAGTAGTACTTCTAGCTCCTATAATTCACCCCTCCACTTT. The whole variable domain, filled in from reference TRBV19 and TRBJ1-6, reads DGGITQSPKYLFRKEGQNVTLSCEQNLNHDAMYWYRQDPGQGLRLIYYSQIVNDFQKGDIAEGYSVSREKKESFPLTVTSAQKNPTAFYLCASSTSSSYNSPLHFGNGTRLTVT.

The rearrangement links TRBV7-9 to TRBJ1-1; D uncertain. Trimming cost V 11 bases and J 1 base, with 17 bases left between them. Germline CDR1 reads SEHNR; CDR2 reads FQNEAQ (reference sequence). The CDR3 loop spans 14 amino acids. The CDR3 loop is CAWLLDNKNTEAFF. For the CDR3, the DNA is TGTGCCTGGTTGTTAGACAACAAGAACACTGAAGCTTTCTTT.

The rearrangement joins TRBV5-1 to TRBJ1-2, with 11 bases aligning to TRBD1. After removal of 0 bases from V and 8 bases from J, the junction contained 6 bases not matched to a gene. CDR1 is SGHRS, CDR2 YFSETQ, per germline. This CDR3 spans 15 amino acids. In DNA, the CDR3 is TGCGCCAGCAGCTTGGAGTTGGGACAGGGGGGCGGCTACACCTTC. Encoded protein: CASSLELGQGGGYTF.

This CDR3 reads CASSFFVTGELFF. CDR3 DNA: TGTGCCAGCAGTTTCTTCGTCACCGGGGAGCTGTTTTTT. The chain is built from TRBV12-3 or TRBV12-4 and TRBJ2-2; no firm D call. This CDR3 spans 13 amino acids. Trimming shortened V by 3 bases and J by 4 bases, and 6 bases separated the two germline ends.

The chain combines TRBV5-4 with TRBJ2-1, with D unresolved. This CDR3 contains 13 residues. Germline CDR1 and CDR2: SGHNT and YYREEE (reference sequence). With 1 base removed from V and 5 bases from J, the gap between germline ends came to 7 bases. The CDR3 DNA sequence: TGTGCCAGCAGCTTGCCAGAGGACAATGAGCAGTTCTTC. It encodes CASSLPEDNEQFF.

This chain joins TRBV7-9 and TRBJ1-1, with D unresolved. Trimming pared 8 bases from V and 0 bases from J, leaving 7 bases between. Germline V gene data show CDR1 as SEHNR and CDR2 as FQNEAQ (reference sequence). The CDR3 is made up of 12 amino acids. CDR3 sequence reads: CASGILNTEAFF. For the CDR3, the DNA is TGTGCCAGCGGCATCTTGAACACTGAAGCTTTCTTT. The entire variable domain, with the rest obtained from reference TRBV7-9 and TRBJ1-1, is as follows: DTGVSQNPRHKITKRGQNVTFRCDPISEHNRLYWYRQTLGQGPEFLTYFQNEAQLEKSRLLSDRFSAERPKGSFSTLEIQRTEQGDSAMYLCASGILNTEAFFGQGTRLTVV.

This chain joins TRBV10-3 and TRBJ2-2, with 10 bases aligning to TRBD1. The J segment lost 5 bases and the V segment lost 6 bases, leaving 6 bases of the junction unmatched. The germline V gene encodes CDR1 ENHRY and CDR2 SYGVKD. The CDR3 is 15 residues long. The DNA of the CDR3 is TGTGCCATCAGGGGGACAGGGGTTTATACCGGGGAGCTGTTTTTT. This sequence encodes CAIRGTGVYTGELFF.

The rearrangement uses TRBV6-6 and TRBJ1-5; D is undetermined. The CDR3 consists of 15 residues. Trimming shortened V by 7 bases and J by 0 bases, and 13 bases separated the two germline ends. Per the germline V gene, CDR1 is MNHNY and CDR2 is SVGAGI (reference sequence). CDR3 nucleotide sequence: TGTGCCAGCACCACGAGTACCGGTAGCAATCAGCCCCAGCATTTT. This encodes CASTTSTGSNQPQHF.

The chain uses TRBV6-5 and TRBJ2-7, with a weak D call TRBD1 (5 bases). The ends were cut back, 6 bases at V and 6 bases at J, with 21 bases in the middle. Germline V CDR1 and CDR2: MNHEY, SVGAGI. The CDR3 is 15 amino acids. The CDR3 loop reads CASRNRYLNLLEQYF. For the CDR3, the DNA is TGTGCCAGCAGAAACAGGTATCTCAACCTACTCGAGCAGTACTTC.

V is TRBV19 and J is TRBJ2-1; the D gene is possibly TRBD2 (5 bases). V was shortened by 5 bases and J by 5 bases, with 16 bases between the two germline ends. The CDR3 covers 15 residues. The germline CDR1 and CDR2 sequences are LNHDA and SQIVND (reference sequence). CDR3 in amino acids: CASSPPEAVHNEQFF. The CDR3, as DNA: TGTGCCAGTAGTCCCCCGGAGGCGGTACACAATGAGCAGTTCTTC.

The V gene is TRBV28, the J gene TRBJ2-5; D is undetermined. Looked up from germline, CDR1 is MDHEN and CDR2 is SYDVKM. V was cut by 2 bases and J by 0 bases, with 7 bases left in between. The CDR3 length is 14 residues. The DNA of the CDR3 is TGTGCCAGCAGTTTAATTGCGGACCAAGAGACCCAGTACTTC. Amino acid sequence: CASSLIADQETQYF.

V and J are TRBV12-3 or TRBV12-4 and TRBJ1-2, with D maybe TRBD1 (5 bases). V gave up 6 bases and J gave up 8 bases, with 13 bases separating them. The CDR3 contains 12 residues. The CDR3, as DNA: TGTGCCAGCAGAATTCAGGGTTTCGGCTACACCTTC. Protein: CASRIQGFGYTF.

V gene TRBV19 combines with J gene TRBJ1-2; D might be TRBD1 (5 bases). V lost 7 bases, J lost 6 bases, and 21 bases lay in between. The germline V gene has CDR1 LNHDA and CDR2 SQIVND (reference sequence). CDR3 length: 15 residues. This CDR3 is CASTNNPGRGNGYTF. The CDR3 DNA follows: TGTGCCAGTACCAATAATCCAGGACGGGGGAATGGCTACACCTTC.

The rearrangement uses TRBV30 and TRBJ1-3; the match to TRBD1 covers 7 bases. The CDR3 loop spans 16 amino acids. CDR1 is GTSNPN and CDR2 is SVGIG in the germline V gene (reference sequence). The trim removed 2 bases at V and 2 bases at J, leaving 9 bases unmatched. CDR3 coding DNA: TGTGCCTGGAGTCCTCATCCCAGGGGGGCTGGAAACACCATATATTTT. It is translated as CAWSPHPRGAGNTIYF.

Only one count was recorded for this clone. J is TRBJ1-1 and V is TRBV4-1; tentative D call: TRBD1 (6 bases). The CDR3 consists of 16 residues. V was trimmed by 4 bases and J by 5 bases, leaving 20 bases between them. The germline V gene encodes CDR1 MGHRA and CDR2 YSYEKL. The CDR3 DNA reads TGCGCCAGCAGCCTTTCAAGGGTGGGGGCATGGACTGAAGCTTTCTTT. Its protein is CASSLSRVGAWTEAFF.

For the CDR3, the DNA is TGTGCCAGTAGTACAGAAACAGGGGGATTCAATCAGCCCCAGCATTTT. This encodes CASSTETGGFNQPQHF. The rearrangement uses TRBV19 and TRBJ1-5; TRBD1 agrees at 8 bases. Germline CDR1 and CDR2: LNHDA and SQIVND (reference sequence). J lost 3 bases, V lost 4 bases, and 8 bases had no gene match. This CDR3 comprises 16 residues.

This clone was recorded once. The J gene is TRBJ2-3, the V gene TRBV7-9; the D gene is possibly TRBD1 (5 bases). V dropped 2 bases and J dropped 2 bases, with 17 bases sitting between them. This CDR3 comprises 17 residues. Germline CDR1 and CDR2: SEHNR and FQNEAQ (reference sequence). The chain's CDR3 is CASSLLGAQPLTDTQYF. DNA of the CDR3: TGTGCCAGCAGCTTATTAGGGGCCCAACCCCTCACAGATACGCAGTATTTT.

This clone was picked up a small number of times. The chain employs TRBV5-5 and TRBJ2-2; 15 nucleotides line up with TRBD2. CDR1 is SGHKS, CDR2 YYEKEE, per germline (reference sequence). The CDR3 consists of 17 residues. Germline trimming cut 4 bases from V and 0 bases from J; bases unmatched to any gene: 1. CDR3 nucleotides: TGTGCCAGCAGCCGGACTAGCGGGGGGGCGAACACCGGGGAGCTGTTTTTT. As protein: CASSRTSGGANTGELFF.

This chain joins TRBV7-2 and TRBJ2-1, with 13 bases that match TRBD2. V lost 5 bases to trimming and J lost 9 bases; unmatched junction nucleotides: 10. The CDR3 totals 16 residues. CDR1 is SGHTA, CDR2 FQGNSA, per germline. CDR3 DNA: TGTGCCAGCAGCGTCACTAGCGGGGGGGTGGTTGGTGAGCAGTTCTTC. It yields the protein CASSVTSGGVVGEQFF.

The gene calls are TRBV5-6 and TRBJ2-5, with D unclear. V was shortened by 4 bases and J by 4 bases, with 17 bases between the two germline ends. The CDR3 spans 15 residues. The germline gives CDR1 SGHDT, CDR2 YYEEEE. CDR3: CASSPWSGRRETQYF. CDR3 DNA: TGTGCCAGCAGCCCGTGGTCGGGTAGGAGAGAGACCCAGTACTTC.

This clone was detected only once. CDR3 region: CASSPSTGNYGYTF. CDR3 DNA: TGTGCCAGCAGCCCTTCGACAGGAAACTATGGCTACACCTTC. This rearrangement joins TRBV5-5 to TRBJ1-2; D may be TRBD1 (6 bases). CDR1 is SGHKS and CDR2 is YYEKEE in the germline V gene (reference sequence). Between the trimmed V and J ends, which lost 4 bases and 2 bases, there was a span of 12 bases. This CDR3 has 14 residues.

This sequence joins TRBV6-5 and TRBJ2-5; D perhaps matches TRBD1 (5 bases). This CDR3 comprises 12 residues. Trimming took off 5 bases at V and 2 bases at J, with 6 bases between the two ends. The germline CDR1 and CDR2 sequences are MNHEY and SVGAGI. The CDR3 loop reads CASSTGQETQYF. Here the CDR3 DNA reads TGTGCCAGCAGTACAGGTCAAGAGACCCAGTACTTC.